This TCR beta chain was found in a study of cytomegalovirus exposure and HLA in healthy donors. About the research overall: Of all 400 or so donors who were genotyped, 75% to 85% belonged to the Caucasian-associated ancestry cluster.

Regarding this clone: Antigen unknown.

The study, taken as a whole, reports: What TCR beta sequences reportedly achieved was accurate prediction of HLA-A and HLA-B alleles in most subjects. Across donors, sequencing depth was assumed by presence/absence analyses to be roughly uniform. Available immune exposure information was restricted to CMV serostatus only.

The length of the CDR3 is 15 residues. CDR1 is LNHDA and CDR2 is SQIVND in the germline V gene (reference sequence). Losses at the gene ends were 4 bases for V and 0 bases for J; bases not matched to a gene: 2. This PCR relied on a set of 60 Vbeta primers and 13 Jbeta primers. Repertoires were generated with immunoSEQ multiplex PCR, while TCRdb's copy carries only in-frame clones and drops some. The sample has approximately 140,000 clones, approximately 80% seen once. The sequence derives from a woman between 40 and 50 years old in good health and CMV-seropositive. Sequenced input: PBMCs. V usage is TRBV19 and J usage is TRBJ2-2; TRBD1 aligns across 7 bases. The CDR3 loop is CASSRDRANTGELFF. The DNA of the CDR3 is TGTGCCAGTAGTAGGGACAGAGCGAACACCGGGGAGCTGTTTTTT.